One and the same sample provided the 32 T cell receptor beta chains below, sequenced in a study of cytomegalovirus exposure and HLA in healthy donors. The PCR employed 60 Vbeta primers together with 13 Jbeta primers. Clones were sequenced by immunoSEQ multiplex PCR, and TCRdb holds only the in-frame ones, with some missing. The sample has 110,000 or so clones; about 72% are singletons. The sequencing input was PBMCs. All receptors come from a man aged 45-65 years in good health and CMV-seropositive.

This clone was observed a few times. Additional DNA sequences in this sample encode the identical CDR3. The V and J genes are TRBV27 and TRBJ1-1; weak D call: TRBD1 (6 bases). This CDR3 spans 14 amino acids. V lost 3 bases and J 1 base, leaving 9 bases between the germline ends. The germline gives CDR1 MNHEY, CDR2 SMNVEV (reference sequence). CDR3 DNA: TGTGCCAGCAGTTTGCGGGGGGCGAACACTGAAGCTTTCTTT. Protein product: CASSLRGANTEAFF.

This clone appeared a few times. The chain couples TRBV19 to TRBJ2-3; 8 bases are shared with TRBD2. V lost 6 bases, J lost 8 bases, and 10 bases stayed unmatched. Looked up from germline, CDR1 is LNHDA and CDR2 is SQIVND (reference sequence). This CDR3 is built from 14 residues. The CDR3 coding sequence is TGTGCCAGTAGCCCTGGGGGACTAGTTTTTACGCAGTATTTT. The encoded protein is CASSPGGLVFTQYF.

The V and J genes are TRBV7-9 and TRBJ1-1; D uncertain. The CDR3 length is 14 residues. The germline gives CDR1 SEHNR, CDR2 FQNEAQ (reference sequence). V shed 4 bases and J shed 1 base, with 10 bases lying between them. The CDR3 DNA is TGTGCCAGCAGCTCCCGGACTGCGAACACTGAAGCTTTCTTT. Amino acid sequence: CASSSRTANTEAFF.

The genes are TRBV7-6 and TRBJ2-7; TRBD2 agrees at 9 bases. Germline V gene sequence: CDR1 SGHVS, CDR2 FNYEAQ. The junction had 2 bases not matched to a gene; V was cut back by 5 bases and J by 0 bases. The CDR3 is 14 amino acids. The CDR3 here is CASSRSGSSYEQYF. The DNA for the CDR3 is TGTGCCAGCAGCCGTAGCGGGAGCTCCTACGAGCAGTACTTC.

This chain joins TRBV10-3 and TRBJ1-4; TRBD1 might be the D (5 bases). The CDR3 is 14 amino acids. Per the germline V gene, CDR1 is ENHRY and CDR2 is SYGVKD. The V end lost 2 bases, the J end lost 7 bases, and 11 bases lay between the germline ends. The CDR3 spells CAISERQGGEKLFF. The CDR3 nucleotides read TGTGCCATCAGTGAGAGGCAGGGAGGTGAAAAACTGTTTTTT.

The V gene is TRBV7-9, the J gene TRBJ1-2; perhaps TRBD1 as D (5 bases). The CDR3 is made up of 15 amino acids. Germline V gene data show CDR1 as SEHNR and CDR2 as FQNEAQ (reference sequence). Trimming stripped 2 bases from V and 0 bases from J, with 10 bases between. This CDR3 is CASSLKGGANYGYTF. CDR3 coding DNA: TGTGCCAGCAGCTTAAAGGGAGGGGCTAACTATGGCTACACCTTC.

The chain joins TRBV5-1 to TRBJ2-5, with D unresolved. From germline, CDR1 is SGHRS and CDR2 YFSETQ. Trimming removed 0 bases at V and 0 bases at J, with 6 bases between. The CDR3 is made up of 14 amino acids. CDR3 DNA: TGCGCCAGCAGCTTGGGAGAGAACCAAGAGACCCAGTACTTC. Its translation is CASSLGENQETQYF.

V gene TRBV2 combines with J gene TRBJ2-5; perhaps TRBD2 as D (6 bases). The CDR3 has 13 residues. V was clipped by 7 bases and J by 2 bases, with 11 bases between them. Germline CDR1 is SNHLY and CDR2 is FYNNEI. CDR3 in amino acids: CASIGTEQETQYF. For the CDR3, the DNA is TGTGCCAGCATCGGGACTGAGCAAGAGACCCAGTACTTC.

This clone has just one count. The V gene is TRBV6-5, the J gene TRBJ2-2; 9 nucleotides line up with TRBD2. With V trimmed by 2 bases and J by 13 bases, 11 bases remained unmatched. This CDR3 comprises 15 residues. CDR1 and CDR2 (germline): MNHEY, SVGAGI. In nucleotides, the CDR3 is TGTGCCAGCAGTTACGAGGCGGGCGGGGGGGCCGCGCTGTTTTTT. Its protein is CASSYEAGGGAALFF.

With regard to this clone: The same CDR3 also results from other DNA sequences found in this sample. The chain carries TRBV6-1 and TRBJ2-7; 11 bases agree with TRBD2. Germline trimming cut 1 base from V and 3 bases from J; bases unmatched to any gene: 2. Germline CDR1 MNHNS, CDR2 SASEGT. CDR3 size: 15 residues. The CDR3 bases are TGTGCCAGCAGTGAAGGACTAGCGGGAAGCTACGAGCAGTACTTC. Encoded protein: CASSEGLAGSYEQYF.

V and J are TRBV5-1 and TRBJ2-5; D is undetermined. V was clipped by 0 bases and J by 5 bases, with 17 bases between them. CDR1 SGHRS and CDR2 YFSETQ come from the germline V gene. CDR3 length: 16 amino acids. CDR3 protein: CASSLGTGYSEETQYF. CDR3 nucleotide sequence: TGCGCCAGCAGCTTGGGTACGGGTTACTCGGAGGAGACCCAGTACTTC.

This chain links TRBV6-5 with TRBJ2-1, with a tentative D call TRBD1 (5 bases). Germline-derived CDR1 and CDR2 are MNHEY and SVGAGI. CDR3 length: 12 amino acids. Deletions cut 2 bases from V and 9 bases from J, with 8 bases between. The CDR3 protein is CASSYKGFEQFF. DNA of the CDR3: TGTGCCAGCAGTTACAAGGGGTTTGAGCAGTTCTTC.

The rearrangement uses TRBV15 and TRBJ2-1; 7 nucleotides align to TRBD2. The trim removed 3 bases at V and 2 bases at J, leaving 4 bases unmatched. Germline V CDR1 and CDR2: LNHNV, YYDKDF (reference sequence). This CDR3 has 15 amino acids. CDR3 sequence (DNA): TGTGCCACCAGCAGGCAGCGGGACCCCTACAATGAGCAGTTCTTC. Its translation: CATSRQRDPYNEQFF.

V gene TRBV5-1 combines with J gene TRBJ1-2, with 8 bases aligning to TRBD1. Germline V gene sequence: CDR1 SGHRS, CDR2 YFSETQ. V shed 0 bases, J shed 4 bases, and the junction held 5 bases outside the gene matches. The CDR3 loop spans 15 amino acids. The CDR3 bases are TGCGCCAGCAGCTTGGCCGGACAGGGCCCCTATGGCTACACCTTC. Amino acid sequence: CASSLAGQGPYGYTF.

This clone was picked up one time. The DNA of the CDR3 is TGTGCCAGCAGTTTACAGGGGAGCGAGCAGTACTTC. It yields the protein CASSLQGSEQYF. The V call is TRBV28, the J call TRBJ2-5, with D possibly TRBD1 on 6 matching bases. The J call may be mistaken, given a closer DNA end match to TRBJ2-7. This CDR3 contains 12 residues. Germline assignment: CDR1 MDHEN and CDR2 SYDVKM.

The chain links TRBV11-2 to TRBJ1-4; the D gene is possibly TRBD1 (6 bases). The CDR3 runs 18 residues. Germline values: CDR1 SGHAT, CDR2 FQNNGV. Between the trimmed V and J ends, which lost 4 bases and 7 bases, there was a span of 25 bases. The CDR3 nucleotides are TGTGCCAGCAGCTCCAACTCCGGGACCCAGGGGTATAGTGAAAAACTGTTTTTT. This codes for CASSSNSGTQGYSEKLFF.

V is TRBV4-2 and J is TRBJ1-4; 8 nucleotides line up with TRBD1. The CDR3 extends over 16 amino acids. The J segment lost 7 bases and the V segment lost 5 bases, leaving 12 bases of the junction unmatched. Germline V gene sequence: CDR1 LGHNA, CDR2 YNFKEQ. CDR3 region: CASSSTGVVNVEKLFF. Here the CDR3 DNA reads TGTGCCAGCAGCTCGACAGGGGTTGTTAACGTTGAAAAACTGTTTTTT.

This clone was counted a few times. The chain has TRBV19 and TRBJ1-5; 9 bases map to TRBD1. This CDR3 has 13 amino acids. The germline V gene encodes CDR1 LNHDA and CDR2 SQIVND (reference sequence). The V segment lost 7 bases and the J segment 7 bases; nucleotides outside the gene matches: 5. DNA of the CDR3: TGTGCCAGTAAGGGACAGGGTTTACAGCCCCAGCATTTT. This codes for CASKGQGLQPQHF.

The chain uses TRBV27 and TRBJ2-3; TRBD1 aligns across 10 bases. The CDR3 is 15 residues long. Losses at the gene ends were 5 bases for V and 5 bases for J; bases not matched to a gene: 7. CDR1 and CDR2 from the germline V gene are MNHEY and SMNVEV (reference sequence). CDR3 sequence reads: CASSTPGQGKDTQYF. DNA of the CDR3: TGTGCCAGCAGTACTCCGGGACAGGGGAAAGATACGCAGTATTTT.

The chain employs TRBV15 and TRBJ1-5; 9 bases are shared with TRBD1. The J segment lost 7 bases and the V segment lost 0 bases, leaving 10 bases of the junction unmatched. This CDR3 comprises 17 residues. The V gene's germline CDR1 is LNHNV and CDR2 YYDKDF (reference sequence). The DNA for the CDR3 is TGTGCCACCAGCAGAGACCTAGGGGGACAGGGTGGACAGCCCCAGCATTTT. Protein sequence: CATSRDLGGQGGQPQHF.

The rearrangement uses TRBV7-9 and TRBJ1-4, with D possibly TRBD1 on 5 matching bases. Germline CDR1 reads SEHNR; CDR2 reads FQNEAQ (reference sequence). This CDR3 has 12 amino acids. V dropped 5 bases and J dropped 7 bases, with 8 bases sitting between them. The CDR3 loop is CASSPQGEKLFF. As DNA, the CDR3 is TGTGCCAGCAGCCCGCAGGGTGAAAAACTGTTTTTT.

Concerning this clone: Other DNA sequences in this sample translate to the same CDR3. V usage is TRBV6-5 and J usage is TRBJ2-2, with D unclear. Germline lookup yields CDR1 MNHEY and CDR2 SVGAGI. The CDR3 is made up of 12 amino acids. The V and J ends lost 4 bases and 4 bases respectively, with 4 bases between them. CDR3 amino acids: CASSSSTGELFF. For the CDR3, the DNA is TGTGCCAGCAGTTCTTCCACCGGGGAGCTGTTTTTT.

This clone has more than one count but fewer than ten. The V and J genes are TRBV5-1 and TRBJ2-1; no clear D gene. V lost 3 bases and J lost 3, with 4 bases in between. CDR3 size: 12 residues. From germline, CDR1 is SGHRS and CDR2 YFSETQ. For the CDR3, the DNA is TGCGCCAGCAGCTCAAACTACAATGAGCAGTTCTTC. Its translation: CASSSNYNEQFF.

The rearrangement uses TRBV7-9 and TRBJ2-7; 9 nucleotides match TRBD2. This CDR3 is 15 amino acids long. Germline V gene data show CDR1 as SEHNR and CDR2 as FQNEAQ (reference sequence). Trimming at V came to 1 base and at J to 2 bases, leaving 3 bases not matched to a gene. CDR3 sequence reads: CASSLGAGGPYEQYF. The DNA of the CDR3 is TGTGCCAGCAGCTTAGGAGCGGGAGGACCCTACGAGCAGTACTTC.

The V gene is TRBV6-5, the J gene TRBJ2-3, with a weak D call TRBD2 (6 bases). The CDR3 runs 11 residues. Germline V gene data show CDR1 as MNHEY and CDR2 as SVGAGI. Trimming cost V 8 bases and J 9 bases, with 12 bases left between them. The CDR3 coding sequence is TGTGCCAGCCAGGGAGGCATAACGCAGTATTTT. Translating it yields CASQGGITQYF.

The genes are TRBV20-1 and TRBJ2-7, with D perhaps matching TRBD2 (6 bases). The germline V gene encodes CDR1 DFQATT and CDR2 SNEGSKA (reference sequence). CDR3 size: 11 residues. The CDR3 DNA reads as TGCTCGACTAGTAAGGTCTACGAGCAGTACTTC. Translation gives CSTSKVYEQYF.

This clone was seen only a few times. The chain joins TRBV28 to TRBJ2-1; D is undetermined. CDR1 and CDR2 (germline): MDHEN, SYDVKM. V was pared by 3 bases and J by 5 bases, with 5 bases between. The CDR3 is 12 residues long. The CDR3 here is CASSLRNNEQFF. The CDR3 DNA is TGTGCCAGCAGTTTGAGAAACAATGAGCAGTTCTTC.

This clone came up a few times. The V call is TRBV9, the J call TRBJ2-3, with D hard to call. The germline V and J ends were trimmed by 0 bases and 7 bases, with 6 bases remaining between them. The V gene's germline CDR1 is SGDLS and CDR2 YYNGEE. This CDR3 has 12 amino acids. The chain's CDR3 is CASSVDDYTQYF. CDR3 sequence (DNA): TGTGCCAGCAGCGTAGACGACTATACGCAGTATTTT. Full variable domain (remainder filled in from reference TRBV9 and TRBJ2-3): DSGVTQTPKHLITATGQRVTLRCSPRSGDLSVYWYQQSLDQGLQFLIQYYNGEERAKGNILERFSAQQFPDLHSELNLSSLELGDSALYFCASSVDDYTQYFGPGTRLTVL.

The chain links TRBV6-8 to TRBJ2-5, with D maybe TRBD2 (6 bases). Trimming stripped 6 bases from V and 0 bases from J, with 14 bases between. The CDR3 is 15 amino acids. Per the germline V gene, CDR1 is MNHGY and CDR2 is SAAAGT. CDR3 sequence: CASSQPGTDQETQYF. The DNA for the CDR3 is TGTGCCAGCAGCCAACCGGGGACTGACCAAGAGACCCAGTACTTC.

The genes are TRBV15 and TRBJ2-7, with 9 bases lining up with TRBD2. The CDR3 extends over 16 amino acids. V lost 3 bases and J lost 3; bases outside the gene matches: 9. Looked up from germline, CDR1 is LNHNV and CDR2 is YYDKDF (reference sequence). DNA for the CDR3: TGTGCCACCAGCAGCGCCCCGACTAGCGGCTTCTACGAGCAGTACTTC. It translates to CATSSAPTSGFYEQYF.

This clone was recorded only once. The chain is built from TRBV2 and TRBJ2-5; the match to TRBD1 covers 7 bases. The closer fit of TRBJ2-7 to the DNA end suggests the J call may be wrong. Germline assignment: CDR1 SNHLY and CDR2 FYNNEI. The CDR3 runs 15 residues. The CDR3 DNA is TGTGCCAGCAGCGTCGACAGGGAAAGAAGAGGCGAGCAGTACTTC. Amino acid sequence: CASSVDRERRGEQYF.

The gene calls are TRBV25-1 and TRBJ2-1, with 10 bases that match TRBD2. CDR3 length: 17 residues. Germline V gene lookup returns CDR1 MGHDK and CDR2 SYGVNS. V trimming: 3 bases; J trimming: 7 bases; junction bases outside the gene matches: 12. This chain's CDR3 is CASSEGVERGGRNEQFF. The CDR3 bases are TGTGCCAGCAGTGAGGGGGTGGAGCGGGGGGGCAGGAATGAGCAGTTCTTC.